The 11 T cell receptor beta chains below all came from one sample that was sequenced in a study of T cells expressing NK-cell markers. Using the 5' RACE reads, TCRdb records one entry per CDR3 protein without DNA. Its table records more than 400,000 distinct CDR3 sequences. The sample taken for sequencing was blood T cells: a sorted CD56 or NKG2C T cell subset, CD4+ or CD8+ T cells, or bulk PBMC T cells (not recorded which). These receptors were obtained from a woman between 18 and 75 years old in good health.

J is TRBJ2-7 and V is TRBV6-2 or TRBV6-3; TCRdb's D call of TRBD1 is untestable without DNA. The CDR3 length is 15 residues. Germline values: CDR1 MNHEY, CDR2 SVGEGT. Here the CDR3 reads CASSYLGGTYNEQYF.

CDR3 in amino acids: CAISEWPAGVRNEQFF. The gene calls are TRBV10-3 and TRBJ2-1; there is no DNA to check the TCRdb D call of TRBD2. The CDR3 loop spans 16 amino acids. Germline lookup yields CDR1 ENHRY and CDR2 SYGVKD.

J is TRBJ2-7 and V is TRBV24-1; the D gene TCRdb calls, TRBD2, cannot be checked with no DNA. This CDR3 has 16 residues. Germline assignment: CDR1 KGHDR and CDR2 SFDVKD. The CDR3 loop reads CATSAPGLAGTYEQYF.

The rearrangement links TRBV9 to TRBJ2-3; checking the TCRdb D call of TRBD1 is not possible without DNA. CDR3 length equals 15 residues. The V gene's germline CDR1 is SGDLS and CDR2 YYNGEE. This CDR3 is CASSVQAPGTDTQYF. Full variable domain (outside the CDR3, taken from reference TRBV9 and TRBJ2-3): DSGVTQTPKHLITATGQRVTLRCSPRSGDLSVYWYQQSLDQGLQFLIQYYNGEERAKGNILERFSAQQFPDLHSELNLSSLELGDSALYFCASSVQAPGTDTQYFGPGTRLTVL.

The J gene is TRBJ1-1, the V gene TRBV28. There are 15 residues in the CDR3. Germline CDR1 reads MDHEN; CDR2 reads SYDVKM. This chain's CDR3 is CASSLLGSRITEAFF.

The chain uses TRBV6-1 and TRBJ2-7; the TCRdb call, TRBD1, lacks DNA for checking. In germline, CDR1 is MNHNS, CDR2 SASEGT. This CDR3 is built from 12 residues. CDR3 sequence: CASSVRGYEQYF.

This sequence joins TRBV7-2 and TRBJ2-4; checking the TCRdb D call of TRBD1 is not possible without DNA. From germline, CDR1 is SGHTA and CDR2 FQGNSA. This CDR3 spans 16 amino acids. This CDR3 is CASSSMQGAVGNIQYF.

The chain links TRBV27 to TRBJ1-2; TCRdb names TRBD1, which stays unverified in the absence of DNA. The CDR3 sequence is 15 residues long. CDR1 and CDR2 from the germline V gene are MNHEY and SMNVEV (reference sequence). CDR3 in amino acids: CASSPYAGARDGYTF.

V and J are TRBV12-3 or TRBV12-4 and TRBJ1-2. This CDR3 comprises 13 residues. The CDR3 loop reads CASSSTLNYGYTF.

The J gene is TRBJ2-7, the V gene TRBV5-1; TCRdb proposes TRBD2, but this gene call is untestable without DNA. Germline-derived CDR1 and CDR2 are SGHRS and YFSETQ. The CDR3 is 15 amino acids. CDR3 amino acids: CASSSRRSNAYEQYF.

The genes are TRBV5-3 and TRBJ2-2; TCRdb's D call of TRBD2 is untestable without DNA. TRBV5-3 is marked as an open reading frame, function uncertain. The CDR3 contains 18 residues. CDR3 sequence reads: CARSVPGLVSGNTGELFF.